Included here is one T cell receptor beta chain sequence, with context. The antigen is not known. The data were taken from a study of T cell responses to AZD1222 COVID-19 vaccine. General study findings and limits: Clonal diversity was possibly underestimated, and white British individuals and females predominated among donors. The number of AZD1222 recipients seropositive at baseline was only 6 or 7. In the spike-specific TCR repertoire, nearly half reportedly target unmutated variant regions. CD4 TCRs linked to vaccination spanned spike, dominating at 160-218 and 743-854.

Sequencing was performed with immunoSEQ multiplex PCR; in TCRdb, only in-frame clones are kept and a portion is missing. The table shows over 100,000 clones, with roughly 90% occurring only once. The CDR3 consists of 16 residues. CDR1 is LNHDA, CDR2 SQIVND, per germline (reference sequence). After removal of 6 bases from V and 0 bases from J, the junction contained 10 bases not matched to a gene. The rearrangement joins TRBV19 to TRBJ1-1, with 7 bases lining up with TRBD1. The sample here was peripheral blood, taken on day 0 of AZD1222 vaccination. This receptor was obtained from an adult in good health. CDR3 in amino acids: CASRDQTGTMNTEAFF. The CDR3 nucleotides read TGTGCCAGTAGGGACCAGACAGGGACCATGAACACTGAAGCTTTCTTT.